These 15 T cell receptor beta chains were sequenced from one sample in a study of shared clonotypes between healthy human individuals. Data came from immunoSEQ multiplex PCR; TCRdb stores just in-frame clones and leaves some out. The sample consists of approximately 2.4 million clones, almost 96% of them appearing once. The source material was naive CD4+ T cells sorted from blood. The subset was: CD45RA+ positively selected. The receptors shown here come from a man between 18 and 29 years old in good health.

Worth noting for this clone: Additional DNA sequences in this sample encode the identical CDR3. The chain recombines TRBV5-4 with TRBJ2-5; TRBD1 aligns across 7 bases. CDR1 and CDR2 from the germline V gene are SGHNT and YYREEE (reference sequence). The V gene end was trimmed by 4 bases and the J gene end by 2 bases; junction bases not matched to a gene: 2. The CDR3 length is 13 residues. CDR3 DNA: TGTGCCAGCAGCCAGGGACAGCAAGAGACCCAGTACTTC. It translates to CASSQGQQETQYF.

This clone appeared once. CDR3 DNA: TGTGCCAGCAGCTCGGGAGCGGGGGGGCACTACAATGAGCAGTTCTTC. This encodes CASSSGAGGHYNEQFF. The J gene is TRBJ2-1, the V gene TRBV5-6; 10 nucleotides agree with TRBD2. Germline V gene data show CDR1 as SGHDT and CDR2 as YYEEEE. The CDR3 extends over 16 amino acids. The V segment lost 3 bases and the J segment 3 bases; nucleotides outside the gene matches: 6. Variable domain in full (rest from reference TRBV5-6 and TRBJ2-1): DAGVTQSPTHLIKTRGQQVTLRCSPKSGHDTVSWYQQALGQGPQFIFQYYEEEERQRGNFPDRFSGHQFPNYSSELNVNALLLGDSALYLCASSSGAGGHYNEQFFGPGTRLTVL.

As concerns this clone: The sample carries other DNA sequences with the same CDR3. The chain carries TRBV10-3 and TRBJ2-7; TRBD1 aligns across 7 bases. V lost 2 bases and J lost 2; bases outside the gene matches: 0. There are 13 residues in the CDR3. Per germline, CDR1 ENHRY and CDR2 SYGVKD. CDR3 bases: TGTGCCATCAGTGAGGGACAGGCCTACGAGCAGTACTTC. It specifies CAISEGQAYEQYF.

The rearrangement joins TRBV7-2 to TRBJ2-3; 11 bases map to TRBD2. V trimming: 3 bases; J trimming: 3 bases; junction bases outside the gene matches: 8. The CDR3 contains 17 residues. Germline-derived CDR1 and CDR2 are SGHTA and FQGNSA. The CDR3 coding sequence is TGTGCCAGCAGCTTTAGGGTGGGGACTAGCGGAACAGATACGCAGTATTTT. As protein: CASSFRVGTSGTDTQYF.

This chain links TRBV6-1 with TRBJ1-4; 10 nucleotides line up with TRBD1. The CDR3 has 13 residues. Germline V CDR1 and CDR2: MNHNS, SASEGT. Trimming cost V 6 bases and J 8 bases; bases outside gene matches: 3. CDR3 sequence reads: CASRGTGAEKLFF. Here the CDR3 DNA reads TGTGCCAGCAGGGGGACAGGGGCAGAAAAACTGTTTTTT.

The rearrangement joins TRBV4-3 to TRBJ1-2, with D perhaps matching TRBD1 (6 bases). The CDR3 is 16 residues long. Germline lookup yields CDR1 LGHNA and CDR2 YSLEER. Between the trimmed V and J ends, which lost 0 bases and 1 base, there was a span of 12 bases. The DNA of the CDR3 is TGCGCCAGCAGCCAAGATCCCCAGGACAGTAACTATGGCTACACCTTC. This gives the protein CASSQDPQDSNYGYTF.

The chain employs TRBV5-6 and TRBJ2-1, with TRBD2 identical over 13 bases. Looked up from germline, CDR1 is SGHDT and CDR2 is YYEEEE. The CDR3 runs to 15 residues. V dropped 4 bases and J dropped 6; count of bases not matched to a gene: 4. The DNA of the CDR3 is TGTGCCAGCAGCAAGACTAGCGGGGGGTTCAATGAGCAGTTCTTC. This sequence encodes CASSKTSGGFNEQFF.

The chain has TRBV9 and TRBJ1-1; D ambiguous. CDR1 SGDLS and CDR2 YYNGEE come from the germline V gene. Trimming stripped 3 bases from V and 1 base from J, with 10 bases between. CDR3 size: 14 residues. CDR3 loop: CASSGGRENTEAFF. The CDR3 DNA reads TGTGCCAGCAGCGGCGGACGGGAGAACACTGAAGCTTTCTTT.

This clone was picked up a small number of times. The chain joins TRBV4-1 to TRBJ2-1; TRBD2 matches 9 bases. CDR3 length equals 15 residues. From germline, CDR1 is MGHRA and CDR2 YSYEKL. V lost 4 bases and J lost 4; bases outside the gene matches: 5. The CDR3 DNA sequence: TGCGCCAGCAGCCCGCAGCGGGGGGATTACAATGAGCAGTTCTTC. Its translation is CASSPQRGDYNEQFF.

This chain connects TRBV28 to TRBJ2-3; D possibly corresponds to TRBD2 (5 bases). The CDR3 consists of 14 residues. CDR1 MDHEN and CDR2 SYDVKM come from the germline V gene. Trimming removed 8 bases from V and 0 bases from J, with 12 bases in between. The DNA of the CDR3 is TGTGCCAGCTTCCATGAGGGTAGCACAGATACGCAGTATTTT. Its protein is CASFHEGSTDTQYF.

Only one count was recorded for this clone. The J gene is TRBJ1-2, the V gene TRBV30, with a tentative D call TRBD1 (5 bases). The CDR3 has 12 residues. The germline V and J ends were trimmed by 5 bases and 9 bases, with 16 bases remaining between them. CDR1 and CDR2 from the germline V gene are GTSNPN and SVGIG (reference sequence). The CDR3, as DNA: TGTGCCTGGGGGGACGTGGGTATTCGCTACACCTTC. Translated, it gives CAWGDVGIRYTF. Full variable domain (rest looked up from reference TRBV30 and TRBJ1-2): SQTIHQWPATLVQPVGSPLSLECTVEGTSNPNLYWYRQAAGRGLQLLFYSVGIGQISSEVPQNLSASRPQDRQFILSSKKLLLSDSGFYLCAWGDVGIRYTFGSGTRLTVV.

The CDR3 DNA sequence: TGTGCCAGCAGCTCCCCGCGGCTAGCGGGGGGATCATCCTACAATGAGCAGTTCTTC. Amino acid sequence: CASSSPRLAGGSSYNEQFF. V is TRBV7-2 and J is TRBJ2-1; 11 positions match TRBD2. The CDR3 extends over 19 amino acids. CDR1 is SGHTA and CDR2 is FQGNSA in the germline V gene. Trimming cost V 4 bases and J 1 base; bases outside gene matches: 12.

For this clone: Within the sample, other DNA sequences also encode this same CDR3. The chain employs TRBV28 and TRBJ1-5; D not resolved. The germline gives CDR1 MDHEN, CDR2 SYDVKM. The CDR3 is 13 residues long. V gave up 5 bases and J gave up 2 bases, with 7 bases separating them. CDR3 in amino acids: CASSPGGNQPQHF. CDR3 bases: TGTGCCAGCAGTCCGGGTGGCAATCAGCCCCAGCATTTT.

Regarding this clone: One end of the junction fails to match germline, which may point to a read error. The chain links TRBV7-9 to TRBJ2-7, with D perhaps being TRBD1 or TRBD2 (5 bases each). The CDR3 consists of 11 residues. Looked up from germline, CDR1 is SEHNR and CDR2 is FQNEAQ (reference sequence). CDR3 loop: CASSLMRGPVF. The CDR3 DNA reads TGTGCCAGCAGCCTTATGAGGGGCCCTGTGTTC.

The table lists this clone with a few counts. This chain connects TRBV2 to TRBJ1-2, with D possibly TRBD1 on 5 matching bases. CDR1 and CDR2 from the germline V gene are SNHLY and FYNNEI. V lost 6 bases and J lost 2, with 7 bases in between. The CDR3 consists of 12 residues. CDR3 DNA sequence: TGTGCCAGCAGCGACAGCAACTATGGCTACACCTTC. This translates into CASSDSNYGYTF.